The 10 T cell receptor beta chains given below trace back to one sample, sequenced in a study of identical twins. TCRdb reanalysed the 5' RACE reads using MiXCR and keeps one entry per CDR3 protein. Of approximately 470,000 distinct CDR3 sequences in the sample, 11% to 15% were seen once. This sample was shared with a second study, whose subject was yellow fever vaccine responses in identical twins.

Sequencing used CD4+ T cells sorted from blood. The receptors shown here come from a woman aged 18-29 years in good health.

This clonotype was observed a handful of times. V is TRBV6-5 and J is TRBJ1-1; 7 bases are a match to TRBD1. CDR1 is MNHEY, CDR2 SVGAGI, per germline. This CDR3 is built from 17 residues. Unmatched junction bases numbered 11, after V lost 4 bases and J lost 0 bases. CDR3 sequence (DNA): TGTGCCAGCAGTTCTAGACAGGGAAGGCTGATGAACACTGAAGCTTTCTTT. Its translation: CASSSRQGRLMNTEAFF.

V and J are TRBV2 and TRBJ2-3, with 11 bases lining up with TRBD2. The germline V gene encodes CDR1 SNHLY and CDR2 FYNNEI. This CDR3 contains 16 residues. The ends lost 6 bases at V and 5 bases at J; junction bases unmatched: 10. CDR3 bases: TGTGCCAGCAGCGCCCTTACTAGCGGGGGCGGAGATACGCAGTATTTT. Translation gives CASSALTSGGGDTQYF.

The count of this clonotype is one. For the CDR3, the DNA is TGCAGCTACGGGACGGACAGCTACGAGCAGTACTTC. This translates into CSYGTDSYEQYF. This chain uses TRBV29-1 with TRBJ2-7; D might be TRBD1 (6 bases). Looked up from germline, CDR1 is SQVTM and CDR2 is ANQGSEA. This CDR3 has 12 residues. Trimming removed 8 bases at V and 3 bases at J, with 14 bases between.

The chain links TRBV11-2 to TRBJ2-6, with unresolved D. Trimming cost V 1 base and J 0 bases, with 4 bases left between them. The CDR3 is 15 amino acids. Germline V gives CDR1 SGHAT, CDR2 FQNNGV. The CDR3, as DNA: TGTGCCAGCAGCTTAGCCCTCTCTGGGGCCAACGTCCTGACTTTC. Protein sequence: CASSLALSGANVLTF.

The chain combines TRBV10-2 with TRBJ2-7, with D possibly TRBD2 on 6 matching bases. V dropped 0 bases and J dropped 3 bases, with 15 bases sitting between them. Per the germline V gene, CDR1 is WSHSY and CDR2 is SAAADI. The CDR3 runs to 16 residues. As DNA, the CDR3 is TGCGCCAGCAGTGAGTCGGCGGGGCCTAGATACTACGAGCAGTACTTC. Translation: CASSESAGPRYYEQYF.

This clonotype showed up just a few times. The gene calls are TRBV4-2 and TRBJ2-3; D gene unclear. In germline, CDR1 is LGHNA, CDR2 YNFKEQ. This CDR3 has 16 residues. Trimming removed 1 base at V and 2 bases at J, with 13 bases between. Here the CDR3 reads CASSQGPGGPTDTQYF. Written as DNA, the CDR3 is TGTGCCAGCAGCCAAGGGCCAGGTGGACCCACAGATACGCAGTATTTT.

This clonotype was observed many times. The genes are TRBV5-4 and TRBJ2-1; 9 positions agree with TRBD1. The CDR3 runs to 19 residues. Trimming removed 2 bases from V and 1 base from J; junction bases left unmatched: 13. Looked up from germline, CDR1 is SGHNT and CDR2 is YYREEE (reference sequence). CDR3 loop: CASSLRLGLGQGSYNEQFF. The CDR3 DNA sequence: TGTGCCAGCAGCTTACGACTCGGGCTGGGACAGGGATCCTACAATGAGCAGTTCTTC.

The chain employs TRBV18 and TRBJ2-7; no definite D call. The CDR3 loop spans 13 amino acids. The V end lost 1 base, the J end lost 5 bases, and 9 bases lay between the germline ends. Germline CDR1 KGHSH, CDR2 LQKENI. The CDR3 coding sequence is TGTGCCAGCTCACCACTTATATTCGACGAGCAGTACTTC. Protein sequence: CASSPLIFDEQYF.

This clonotype was observed a few times. The chain links TRBV11-2 to TRBJ2-1; D remains unclear. Germline CDR1 reads SGHAT; CDR2 reads FQNNGV. V was trimmed by 5 bases and J by 2 bases, leaving 10 bases between them. The CDR3 is 14 amino acids. CDR3 residues: CASSPVAAYNEQFF. In DNA, the CDR3 is TGTGCCAGCAGCCCGGTTGCCGCCTACAATGAGCAGTTCTTC.

A few counts support this clonotype. The CDR3: CASSYNGQLNYEQYF. Here the CDR3 DNA reads TGTGCCAGCAGTTATAATGGGCAGTTAAACTACGAGCAGTACTTC. V usage is TRBV6-2 or TRBV6-3 and J usage is TRBJ2-7; no firm D call. CDR1 is MNHEY and CDR2 is SVGEGT in the germline V gene. The CDR3 is made up of 15 amino acids. The V and J ends lost 3 bases and 3 bases respectively, with 15 bases between them.